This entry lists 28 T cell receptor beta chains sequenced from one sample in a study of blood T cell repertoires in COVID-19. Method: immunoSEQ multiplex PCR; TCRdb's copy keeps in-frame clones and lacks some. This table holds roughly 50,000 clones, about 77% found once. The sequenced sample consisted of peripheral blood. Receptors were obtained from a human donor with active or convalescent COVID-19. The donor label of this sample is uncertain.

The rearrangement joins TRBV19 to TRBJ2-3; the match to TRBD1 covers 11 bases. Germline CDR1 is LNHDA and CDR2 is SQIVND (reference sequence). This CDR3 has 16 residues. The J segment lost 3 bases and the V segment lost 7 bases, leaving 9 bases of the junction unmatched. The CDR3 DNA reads TGTGCCAGTACCCCAATGGACAGGGGGCTTACAGATACGCAGTATTTT. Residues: CASTPMDRGLTDTQYF. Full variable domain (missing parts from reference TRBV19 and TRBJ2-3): DGGITQSPKYLFRKEGQNVTLSCEQNLNHDAMYWYRQDPGQGLRLIYYSQIVNDFQKGDIAEGYSVSREKKESFPLTVTSAQKNPTAFYLCASTPMDRGLTDTQYFGPGTRLTVL.

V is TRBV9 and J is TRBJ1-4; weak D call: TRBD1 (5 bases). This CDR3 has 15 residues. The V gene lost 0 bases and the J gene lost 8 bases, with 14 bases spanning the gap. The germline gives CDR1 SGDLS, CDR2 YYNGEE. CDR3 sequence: CASSVGTGGVEKLFF. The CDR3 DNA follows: TGTGCCAGCAGCGTAGGTACAGGTGGGGTGGAAAAACTGTTTTTT.

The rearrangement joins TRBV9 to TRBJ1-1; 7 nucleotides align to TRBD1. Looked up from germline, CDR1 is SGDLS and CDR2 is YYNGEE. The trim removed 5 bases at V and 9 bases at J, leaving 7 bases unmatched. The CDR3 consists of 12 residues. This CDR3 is CASSTRQGQAFF. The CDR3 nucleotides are TGTGCCAGCAGTACTCGACAGGGCCAAGCTTTCTTT.

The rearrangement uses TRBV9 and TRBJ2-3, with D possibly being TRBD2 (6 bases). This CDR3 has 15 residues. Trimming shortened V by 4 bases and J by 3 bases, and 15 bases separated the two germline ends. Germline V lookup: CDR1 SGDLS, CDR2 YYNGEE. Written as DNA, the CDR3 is TGTGCCAGCAGCCTTAGCCGACTAGAGACAGATACGCAGTATTTT. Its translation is CASSLSRLETDTQYF. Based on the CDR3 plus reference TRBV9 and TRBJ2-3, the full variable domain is DSGVTQTPKHLITATGQRVTLRCSPRSGDLSVYWYQQSLDQGLQFLIQYYNGEERAKGNILERFSAQQFPDLHSELNLSSLELGDSALYFCASSLSRLETDTQYFGPGTRLTVL.

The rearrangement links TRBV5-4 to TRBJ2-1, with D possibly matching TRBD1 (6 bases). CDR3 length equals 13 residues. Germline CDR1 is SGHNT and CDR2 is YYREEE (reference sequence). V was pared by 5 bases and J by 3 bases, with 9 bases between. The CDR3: CASSRDNYNEQFF. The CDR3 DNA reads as TGTGCCAGCAGTCGGGACAACTACAATGAGCAGTTCTTC. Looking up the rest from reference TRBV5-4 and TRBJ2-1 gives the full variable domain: ETGVTQSPTHLIKTRGQQVTLRCSSQSGHNTVSWYQQALGQGPQFIFQYYREEENGRGNFPPRFSGLQFPNYSSELNVNALELDDSALYLCASSRDNYNEQFFGPGTRLTVL.

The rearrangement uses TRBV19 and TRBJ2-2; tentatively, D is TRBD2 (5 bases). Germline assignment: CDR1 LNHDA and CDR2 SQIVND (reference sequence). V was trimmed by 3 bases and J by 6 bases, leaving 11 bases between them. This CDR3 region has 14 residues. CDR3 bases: TGTGCCAGTAGTATGAGTCTAGCAGCCGGGGAGCTGTTTTTT. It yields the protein CASSMSLAAGELFF. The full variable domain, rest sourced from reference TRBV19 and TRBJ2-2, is DGGITQSPKYLFRKEGQNVTLSCEQNLNHDAMYWYRQDPGQGLRLIYYSQIVNDFQKGDIAEGYSVSREKKESFPLTVTSAQKNPTAFYLCASSMSLAAGELFFGEGSRLTVL.

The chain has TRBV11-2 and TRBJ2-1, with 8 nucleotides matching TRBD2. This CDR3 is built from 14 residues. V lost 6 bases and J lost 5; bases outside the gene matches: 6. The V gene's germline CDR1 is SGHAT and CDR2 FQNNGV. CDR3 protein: CASRPSGSNNEQFF. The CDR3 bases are TGTGCCAGCAGGCCTAGCGGGTCCAACAATGAGCAGTTCTTC.

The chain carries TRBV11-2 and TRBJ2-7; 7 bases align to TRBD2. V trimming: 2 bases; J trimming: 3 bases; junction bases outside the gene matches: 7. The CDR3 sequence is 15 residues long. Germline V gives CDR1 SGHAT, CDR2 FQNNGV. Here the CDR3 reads CASSLSPRGDYEQYF. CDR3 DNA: TGTGCCAGCAGCTTAAGTCCCCGGGGGGACTACGAGCAGTACTTC.

CDR3 sequence (DNA): TGTGCCAGCAGCACGGGGGGCTACAATGAGCAGTTCTTC. Its protein is CASSTGGYNEQFF. The chain employs TRBV27 and TRBJ2-1, with 7 nucleotides matching TRBD2. J gave up 3 bases and V 6 bases, and 2 bases lay outside the gene matches. This CDR3 comprises 13 residues. The V gene's germline CDR1 is MNHEY and CDR2 SMNVEV (reference sequence).

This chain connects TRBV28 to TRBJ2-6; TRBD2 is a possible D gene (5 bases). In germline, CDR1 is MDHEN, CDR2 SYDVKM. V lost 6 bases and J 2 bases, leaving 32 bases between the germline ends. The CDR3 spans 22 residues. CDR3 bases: TGTGCCAGCAGGGAGGAGACACCCCGGAGACTTTATCTTCAAACTGGGGCCAACGTCCTGACTTTC. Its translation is CASREETPRRLYLQTGANVLTF.

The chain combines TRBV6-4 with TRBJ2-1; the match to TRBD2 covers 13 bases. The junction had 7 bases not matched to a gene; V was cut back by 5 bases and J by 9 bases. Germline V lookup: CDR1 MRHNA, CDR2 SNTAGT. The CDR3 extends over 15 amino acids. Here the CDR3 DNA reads TGTGCCAGCAGTCTAACTAGCGGGAGGGTCAGTGAGCAGTTCTTC. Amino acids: CASSLTSGRVSEQFF.

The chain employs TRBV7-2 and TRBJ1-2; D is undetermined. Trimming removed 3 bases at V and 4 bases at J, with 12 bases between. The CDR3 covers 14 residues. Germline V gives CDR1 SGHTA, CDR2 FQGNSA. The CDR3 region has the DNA TGTGCCAGCAGCTTTTACGCAGGCTCCTATGGCTACACCTTC. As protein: CASSFYAGSYGYTF.

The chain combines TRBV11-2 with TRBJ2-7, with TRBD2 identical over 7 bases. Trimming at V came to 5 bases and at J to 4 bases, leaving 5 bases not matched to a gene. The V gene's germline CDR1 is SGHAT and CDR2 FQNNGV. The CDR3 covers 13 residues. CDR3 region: CASSQRDLYEQYF. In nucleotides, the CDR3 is TGTGCCAGCAGCCAGCGGGATCTTTACGAGCAGTACTTC. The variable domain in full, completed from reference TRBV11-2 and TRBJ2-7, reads EAGVAQSPRYKIIEKRQSVAFWCNPISGHATLYWYQQILGQGPKLLIQFQNNGVVDDSQLPKDRFSAERLKGVDSTLKIQPAKLEDSAVYLCASSQRDLYEQYFGPGTRLTVT.

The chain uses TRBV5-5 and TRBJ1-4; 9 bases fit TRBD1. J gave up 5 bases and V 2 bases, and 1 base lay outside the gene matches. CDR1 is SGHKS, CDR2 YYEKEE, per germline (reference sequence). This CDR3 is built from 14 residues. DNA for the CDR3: TGTGCCAGCAGCTTAGGACAGGGGAATGAAAAACTGTTTTTT. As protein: CASSLGQGNEKLFF. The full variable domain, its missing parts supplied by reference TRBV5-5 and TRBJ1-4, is DAGVTQSPTHLIKTRGQQVTLRCSPISGHKSVSWYQQVLGQGPQFIFQYYEKEERGRGNFPDRFSARQFPNYSSELNVNALLLGDSALYLCASSLGQGNEKLFFGSGTQLSVL.

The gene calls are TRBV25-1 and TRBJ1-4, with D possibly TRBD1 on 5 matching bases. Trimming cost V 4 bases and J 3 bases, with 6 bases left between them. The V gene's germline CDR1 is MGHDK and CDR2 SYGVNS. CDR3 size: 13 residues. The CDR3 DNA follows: TGTGCCAGCAGTGGGGGCCCTAATGAAAAACTGTTTTTT. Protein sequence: CASSGGPNEKLFF.

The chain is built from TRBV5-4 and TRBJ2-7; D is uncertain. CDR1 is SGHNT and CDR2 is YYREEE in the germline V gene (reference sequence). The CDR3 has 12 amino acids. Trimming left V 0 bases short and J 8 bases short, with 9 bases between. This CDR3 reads CASSLGALQQYF. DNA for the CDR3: TGTGCCAGCAGCTTGGGGGCTCTCCAGCAGTACTTC.

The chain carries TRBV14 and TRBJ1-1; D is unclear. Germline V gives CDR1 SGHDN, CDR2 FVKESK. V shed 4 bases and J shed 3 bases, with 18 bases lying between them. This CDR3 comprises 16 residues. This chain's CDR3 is CASSRRMKQLHTEAFF. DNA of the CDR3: TGTGCCAGCAGCCGGAGAATGAAGCAGTTGCACACTGAAGCTTTCTTT.

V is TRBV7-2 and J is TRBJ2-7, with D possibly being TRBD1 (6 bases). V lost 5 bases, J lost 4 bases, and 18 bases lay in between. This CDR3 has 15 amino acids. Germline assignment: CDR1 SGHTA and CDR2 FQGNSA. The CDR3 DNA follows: TGTGCCAGCAGCGCAAACAGGGTCAAGGGGTACGAGCAGTACTTC. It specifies CASSANRVKGYEQYF. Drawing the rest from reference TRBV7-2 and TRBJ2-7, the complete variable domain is GAGVSQSPSNKVTEKGKDVELRCDPISGHTALYWYRQSLGQGLEFLIYFQGNSAPDKSGLPSDRFSAERTGGSVSTLTIQRTQQEDSAVYLCASSANRVKGYEQYFGPGTRLTVT.

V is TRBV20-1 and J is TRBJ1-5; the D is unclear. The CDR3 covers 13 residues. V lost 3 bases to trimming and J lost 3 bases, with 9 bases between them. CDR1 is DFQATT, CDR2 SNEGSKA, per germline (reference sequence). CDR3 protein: CSASMGVNQPQHF. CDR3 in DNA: TGCAGTGCTAGTATGGGAGTCAATCAGCCCCAGCATTTT.

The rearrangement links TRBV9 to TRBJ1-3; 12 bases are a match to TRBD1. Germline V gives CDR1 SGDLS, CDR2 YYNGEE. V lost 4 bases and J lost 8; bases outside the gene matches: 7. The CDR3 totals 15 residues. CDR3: CASSPGGTGGDTIYF. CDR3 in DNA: TGTGCCAGCAGCCCCGGGGGGACAGGGGGCGACACCATATATTTT.

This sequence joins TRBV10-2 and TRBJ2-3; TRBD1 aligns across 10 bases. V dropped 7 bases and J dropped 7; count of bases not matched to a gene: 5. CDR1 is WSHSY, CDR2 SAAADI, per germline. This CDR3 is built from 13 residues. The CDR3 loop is CASTTDRGNTQYF. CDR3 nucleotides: TGCGCCAGCACGACGGACAGGGGGAATACGCAGTATTTT.

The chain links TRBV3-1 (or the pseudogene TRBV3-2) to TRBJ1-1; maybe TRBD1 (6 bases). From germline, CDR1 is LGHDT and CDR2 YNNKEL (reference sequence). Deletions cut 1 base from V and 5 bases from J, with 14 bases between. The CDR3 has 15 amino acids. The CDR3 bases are TGTGCCAGCAGCCAAGGGGCGGGGGCGAAGACTGAAGCTTTCTTT. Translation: CASSQGAGAKTEAFF.

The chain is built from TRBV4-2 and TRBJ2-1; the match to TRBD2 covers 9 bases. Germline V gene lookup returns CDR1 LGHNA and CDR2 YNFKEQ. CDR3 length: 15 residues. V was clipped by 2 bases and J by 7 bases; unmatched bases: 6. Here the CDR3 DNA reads TGTGCCAGCAGCCAATATAGCGGGAGTGGGAATGAGCAGTTCTTC. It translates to CASSQYSGSGNEQFF.

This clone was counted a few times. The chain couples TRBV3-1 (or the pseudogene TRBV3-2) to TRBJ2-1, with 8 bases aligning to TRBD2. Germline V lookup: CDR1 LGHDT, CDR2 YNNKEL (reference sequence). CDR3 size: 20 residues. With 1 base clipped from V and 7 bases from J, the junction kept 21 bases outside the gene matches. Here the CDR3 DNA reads TGTGCCAGCAGCCAAGTTGGGGGAAATTGGGGTAGCGGGATGAGGAATGAGCAGTTCTTC. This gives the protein CASSQVGGNWGSGMRNEQFF.

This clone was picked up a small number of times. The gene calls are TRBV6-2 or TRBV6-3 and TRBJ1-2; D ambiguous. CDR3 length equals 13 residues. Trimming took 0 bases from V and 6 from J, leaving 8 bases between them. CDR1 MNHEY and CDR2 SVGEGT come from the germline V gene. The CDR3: CASSYSMADGYTF. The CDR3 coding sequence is TGTGCCAGCAGTTACTCGATGGCAGATGGCTACACCTTC.

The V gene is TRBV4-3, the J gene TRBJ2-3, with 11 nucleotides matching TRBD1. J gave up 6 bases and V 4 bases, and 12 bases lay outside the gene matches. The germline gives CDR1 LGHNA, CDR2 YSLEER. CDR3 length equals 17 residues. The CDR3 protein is CASSPGAGTGGFDTQYF. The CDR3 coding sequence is TGCGCCAGCAGCCCGGGGGCGGGGACAGGGGGTTTTGATACGCAGTATTTT.

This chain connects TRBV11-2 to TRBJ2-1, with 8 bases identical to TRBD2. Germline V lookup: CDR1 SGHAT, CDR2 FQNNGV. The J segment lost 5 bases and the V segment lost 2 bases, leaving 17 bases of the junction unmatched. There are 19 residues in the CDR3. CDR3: CASSLKGLGSNPTDNEQFF. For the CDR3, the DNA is TGTGCCAGCAGCTTAAAGGGACTAGGATCGAACCCCACCGACAATGAGCAGTTCTTC.

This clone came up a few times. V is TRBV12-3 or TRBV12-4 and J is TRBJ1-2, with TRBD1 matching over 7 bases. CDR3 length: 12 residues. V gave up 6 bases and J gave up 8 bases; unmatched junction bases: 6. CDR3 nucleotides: TGTGCCAGCAGGGAGGGGGCGCGGGGCTACACCTTC. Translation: CASREGARGYTF.